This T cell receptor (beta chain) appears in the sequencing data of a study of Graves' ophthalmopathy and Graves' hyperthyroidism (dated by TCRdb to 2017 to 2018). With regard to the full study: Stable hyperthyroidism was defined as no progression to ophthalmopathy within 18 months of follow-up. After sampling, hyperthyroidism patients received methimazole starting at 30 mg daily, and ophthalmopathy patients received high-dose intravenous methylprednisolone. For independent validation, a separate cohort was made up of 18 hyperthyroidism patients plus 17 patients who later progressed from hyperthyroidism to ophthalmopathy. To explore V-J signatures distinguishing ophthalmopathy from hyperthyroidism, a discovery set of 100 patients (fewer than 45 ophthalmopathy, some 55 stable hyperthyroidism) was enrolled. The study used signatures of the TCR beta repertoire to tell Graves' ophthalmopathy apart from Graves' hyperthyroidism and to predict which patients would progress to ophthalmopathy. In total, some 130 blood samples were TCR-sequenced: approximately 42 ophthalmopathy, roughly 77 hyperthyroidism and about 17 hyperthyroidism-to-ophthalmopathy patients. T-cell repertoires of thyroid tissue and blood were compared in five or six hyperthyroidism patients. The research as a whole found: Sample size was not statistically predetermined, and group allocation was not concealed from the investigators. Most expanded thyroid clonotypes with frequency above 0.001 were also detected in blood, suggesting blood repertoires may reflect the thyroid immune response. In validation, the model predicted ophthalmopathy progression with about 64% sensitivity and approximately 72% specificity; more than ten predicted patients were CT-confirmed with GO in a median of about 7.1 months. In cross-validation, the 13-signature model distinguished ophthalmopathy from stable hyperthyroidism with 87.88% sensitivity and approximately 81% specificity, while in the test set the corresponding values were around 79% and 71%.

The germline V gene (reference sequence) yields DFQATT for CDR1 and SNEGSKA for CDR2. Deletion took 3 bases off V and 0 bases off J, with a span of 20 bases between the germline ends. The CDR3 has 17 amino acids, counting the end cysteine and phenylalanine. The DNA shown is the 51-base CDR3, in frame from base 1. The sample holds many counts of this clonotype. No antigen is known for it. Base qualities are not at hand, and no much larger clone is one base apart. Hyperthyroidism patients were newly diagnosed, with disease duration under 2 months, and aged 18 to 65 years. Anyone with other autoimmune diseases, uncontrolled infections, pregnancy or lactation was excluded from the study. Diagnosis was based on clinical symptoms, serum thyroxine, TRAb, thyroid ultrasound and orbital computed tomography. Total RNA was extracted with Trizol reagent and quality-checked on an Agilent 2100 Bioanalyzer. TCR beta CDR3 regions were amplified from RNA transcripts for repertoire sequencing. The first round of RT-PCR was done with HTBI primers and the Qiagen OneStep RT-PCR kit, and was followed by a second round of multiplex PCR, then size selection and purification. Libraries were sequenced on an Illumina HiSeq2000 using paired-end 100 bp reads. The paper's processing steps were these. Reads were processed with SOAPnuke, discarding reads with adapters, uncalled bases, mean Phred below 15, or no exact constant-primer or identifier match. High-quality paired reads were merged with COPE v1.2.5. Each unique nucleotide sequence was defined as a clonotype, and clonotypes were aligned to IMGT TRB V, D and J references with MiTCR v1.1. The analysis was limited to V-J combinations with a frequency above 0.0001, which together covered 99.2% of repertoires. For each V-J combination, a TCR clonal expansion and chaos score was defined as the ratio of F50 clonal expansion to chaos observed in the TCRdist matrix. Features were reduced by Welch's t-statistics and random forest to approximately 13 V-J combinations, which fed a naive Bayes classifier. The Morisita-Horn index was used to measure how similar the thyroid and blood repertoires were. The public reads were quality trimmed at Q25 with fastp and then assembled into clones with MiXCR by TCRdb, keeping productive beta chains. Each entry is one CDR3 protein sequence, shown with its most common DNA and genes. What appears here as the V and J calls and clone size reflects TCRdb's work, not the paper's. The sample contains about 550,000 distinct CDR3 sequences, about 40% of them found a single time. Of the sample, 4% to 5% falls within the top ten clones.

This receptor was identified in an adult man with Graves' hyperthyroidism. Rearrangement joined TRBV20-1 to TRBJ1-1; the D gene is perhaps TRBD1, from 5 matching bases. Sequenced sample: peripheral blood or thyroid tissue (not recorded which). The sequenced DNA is TGCAGTGCTAGTGGAGGGGCAAATCAATTCATGAACACTGAAGCTTTCTTT. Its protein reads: CSASGGANQFMNTEAFF.